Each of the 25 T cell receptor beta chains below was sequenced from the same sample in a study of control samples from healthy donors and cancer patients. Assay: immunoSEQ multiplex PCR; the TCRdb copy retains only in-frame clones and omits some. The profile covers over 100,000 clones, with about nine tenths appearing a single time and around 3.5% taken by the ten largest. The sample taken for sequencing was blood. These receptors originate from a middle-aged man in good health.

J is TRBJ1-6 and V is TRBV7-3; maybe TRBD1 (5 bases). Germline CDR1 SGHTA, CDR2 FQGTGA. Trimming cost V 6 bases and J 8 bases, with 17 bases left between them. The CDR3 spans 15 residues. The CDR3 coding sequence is TGTGCCAGCAGACGTAATCAGGGTTGGGATTCACCCCTCCACTTT. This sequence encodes CASRRNQGWDSPLHF.

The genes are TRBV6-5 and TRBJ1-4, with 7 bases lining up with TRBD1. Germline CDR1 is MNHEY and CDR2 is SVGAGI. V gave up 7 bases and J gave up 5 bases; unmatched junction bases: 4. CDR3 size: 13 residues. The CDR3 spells CASKTGINEKLFF. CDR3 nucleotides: TGTGCCAGCAAGACAGGGATAAATGAAAAACTGTTTTTT.

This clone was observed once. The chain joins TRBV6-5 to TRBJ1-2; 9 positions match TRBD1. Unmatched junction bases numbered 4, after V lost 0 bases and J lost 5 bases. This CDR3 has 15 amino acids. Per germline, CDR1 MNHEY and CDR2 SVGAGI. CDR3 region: CASSYSGTGYYGYTF. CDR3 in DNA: TGTGCCAGCAGTTACTCCGGGACAGGGTATTATGGCTACACCTTC.

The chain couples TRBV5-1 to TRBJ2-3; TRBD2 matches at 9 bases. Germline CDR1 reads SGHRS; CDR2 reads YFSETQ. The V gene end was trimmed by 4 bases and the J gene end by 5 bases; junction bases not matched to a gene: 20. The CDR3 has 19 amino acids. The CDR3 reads CASSLPIKGLASRGDTQYF. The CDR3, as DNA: TGCGCCAGCAGCCTCCCCATCAAAGGACTAGCGTCGAGGGGAGATACGCAGTATTTT.

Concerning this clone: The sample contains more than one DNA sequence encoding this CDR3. CDR3 region: CAWSVRGGGLEQYF. DNA of the CDR3: TGTGCCTGGAGTGTCCGAGGGGGGGGGCTCGAGCAGTACTTC. This chain uses TRBV30 with TRBJ2-7; possible D gene TRBD2, 7 bases. V dropped 0 bases and J dropped 6 bases, with 15 bases sitting between them. Germline V gives CDR1 GTSNPN, CDR2 SVGIG (reference sequence). The CDR3 loop spans 14 amino acids.

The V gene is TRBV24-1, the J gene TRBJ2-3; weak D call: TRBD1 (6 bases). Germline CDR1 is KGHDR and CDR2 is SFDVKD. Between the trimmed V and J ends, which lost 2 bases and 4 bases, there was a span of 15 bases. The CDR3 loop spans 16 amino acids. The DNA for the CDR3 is TGTGCCACCAGTGATTGGGACATTATTGTCGCAGATACGCAGTATTTT. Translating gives CATSDWDIIVADTQYF.

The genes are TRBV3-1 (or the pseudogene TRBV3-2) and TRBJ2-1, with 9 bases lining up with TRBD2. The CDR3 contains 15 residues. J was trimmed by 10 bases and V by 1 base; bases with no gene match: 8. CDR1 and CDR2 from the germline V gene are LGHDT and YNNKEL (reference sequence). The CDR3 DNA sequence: TGTGCCAGCAGCCAAGGAGGTAGCGGGGGTCGGGAGCAGTTCTTC. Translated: CASSQGGSGGREQFF.

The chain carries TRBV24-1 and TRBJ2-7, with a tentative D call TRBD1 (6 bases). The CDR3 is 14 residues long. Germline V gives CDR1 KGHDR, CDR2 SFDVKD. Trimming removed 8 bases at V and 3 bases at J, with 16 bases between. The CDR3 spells CATNGQSHDYEQYF. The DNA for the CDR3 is TGTGCCACCAATGGACAGTCCCACGACTACGAGCAGTACTTC.

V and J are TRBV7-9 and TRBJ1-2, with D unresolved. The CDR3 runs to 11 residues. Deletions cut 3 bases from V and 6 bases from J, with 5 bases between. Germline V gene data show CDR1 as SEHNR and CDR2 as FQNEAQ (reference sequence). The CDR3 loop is CASSLDHGYTF. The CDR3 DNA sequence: TGTGCCAGCAGCTTGGACCATGGCTACACCTTC.

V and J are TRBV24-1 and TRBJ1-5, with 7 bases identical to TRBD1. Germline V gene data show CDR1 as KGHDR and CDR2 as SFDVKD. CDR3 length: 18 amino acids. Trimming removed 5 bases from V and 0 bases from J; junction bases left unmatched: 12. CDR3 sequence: CATSGTGRGSDSNQPQHF. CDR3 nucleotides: TGTGCCACCAGTGGGACTGGCAGGGGGTCGGATAGCAATCAGCCCCAGCATTTT.

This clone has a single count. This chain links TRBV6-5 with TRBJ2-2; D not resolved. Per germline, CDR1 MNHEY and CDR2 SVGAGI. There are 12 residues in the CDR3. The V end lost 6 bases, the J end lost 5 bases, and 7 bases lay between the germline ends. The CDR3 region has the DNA TGTGCCAGCAGCGGATGGACCGGGGAGCTGTTTTTT. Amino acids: CASSGWTGELFF.

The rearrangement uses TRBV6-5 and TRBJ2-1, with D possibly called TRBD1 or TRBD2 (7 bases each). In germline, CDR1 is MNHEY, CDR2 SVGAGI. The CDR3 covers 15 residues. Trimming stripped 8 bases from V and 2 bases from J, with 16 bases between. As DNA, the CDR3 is TGTGCCAGCCGGTCGGGGGGACAGCCCTACAATGAGCAGTTCTTC. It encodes CASRSGGQPYNEQFF.

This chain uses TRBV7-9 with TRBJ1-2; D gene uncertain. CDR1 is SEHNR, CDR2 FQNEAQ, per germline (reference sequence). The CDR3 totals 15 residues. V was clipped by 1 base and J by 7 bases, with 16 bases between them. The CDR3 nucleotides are TGTGCCAGCAGCTTAGATACCATCCGGAGTGGTGGCTACACCTTC. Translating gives CASSLDTIRSGGYTF. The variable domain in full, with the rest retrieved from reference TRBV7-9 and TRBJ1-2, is DTGVSQNPRHKITKRGQNVTFRCDPISEHNRLYWYRQTLGQGPEFLTYFQNEAQLEKSRLLSDRFSAERPKGSFSTLEIQRTEQGDSAMYLCASSLDTIRSGGYTFGSGTRLTVV.

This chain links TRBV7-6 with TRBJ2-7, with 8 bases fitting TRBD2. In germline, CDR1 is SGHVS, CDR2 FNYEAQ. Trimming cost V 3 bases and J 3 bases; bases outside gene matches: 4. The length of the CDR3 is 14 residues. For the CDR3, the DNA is TGTGCCAGCAGCTTCGGGGGGGGATACTACGAGCAGTACTTC. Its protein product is CASSFGGGYYEQYF.

The DNA for the CDR3 is TGTGCCACCGGGGGACAAGAGACCCAGTACTTC. This translates into CATGGQETQYF. The chain employs TRBV24-1 and TRBJ2-5; D assignment may be TRBD1 or TRBD2 (5 bases each). Deletions cut 9 bases from V and 2 bases from J, with 6 bases between. The CDR3 runs 11 residues. Germline values: CDR1 KGHDR, CDR2 SFDVKD.

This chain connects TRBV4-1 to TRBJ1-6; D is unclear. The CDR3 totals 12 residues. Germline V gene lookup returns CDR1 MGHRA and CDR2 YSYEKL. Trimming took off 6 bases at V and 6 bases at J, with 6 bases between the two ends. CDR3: CASSLGNSPLHF. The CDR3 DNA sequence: TGCGCCAGCAGTTTGGGTAATTCACCCCTCCACTTT.

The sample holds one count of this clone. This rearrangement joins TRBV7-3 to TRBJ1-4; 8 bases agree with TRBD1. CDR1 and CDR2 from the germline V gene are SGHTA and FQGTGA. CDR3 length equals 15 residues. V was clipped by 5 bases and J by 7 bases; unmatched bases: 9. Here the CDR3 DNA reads TGTGCCAGCAGCCCAGGCAGGGGGCTTGGTGAAAAACTGTTTTTT. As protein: CASSPGRGLGEKLFF.

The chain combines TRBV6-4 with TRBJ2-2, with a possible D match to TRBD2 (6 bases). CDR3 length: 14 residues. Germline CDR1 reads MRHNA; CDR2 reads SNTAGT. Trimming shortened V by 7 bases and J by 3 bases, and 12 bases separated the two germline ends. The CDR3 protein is CASKGDSDTGELFF. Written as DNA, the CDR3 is TGTGCCAGCAAAGGGGACTCTGACACCGGGGAGCTGTTTTTT.

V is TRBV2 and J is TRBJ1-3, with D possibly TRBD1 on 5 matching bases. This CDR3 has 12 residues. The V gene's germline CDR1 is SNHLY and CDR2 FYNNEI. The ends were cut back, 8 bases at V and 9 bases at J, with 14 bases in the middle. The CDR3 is CASGVSGGTIYF. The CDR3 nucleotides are TGTGCCAGCGGCGTAAGCGGGGGCACCATATATTTT. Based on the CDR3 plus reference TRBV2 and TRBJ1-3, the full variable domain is EPEVTQTPSHQVTQMGQEVILRCVPISNHLYFYWYRQILGQKVEFLVSFYNNEISEKSEIFDDQFSVERPDGSNFTLKIRSTKLEDSAMYFCASGVSGGTIYFGEGSWLTVV.

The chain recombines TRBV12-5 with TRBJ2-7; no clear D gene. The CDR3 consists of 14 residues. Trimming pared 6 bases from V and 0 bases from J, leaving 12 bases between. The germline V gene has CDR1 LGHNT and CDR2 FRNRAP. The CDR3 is CASGGSGDSYEQYF. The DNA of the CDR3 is TGTGCTAGTGGAGGATCTGGGGACTCCTACGAGCAGTACTTC.

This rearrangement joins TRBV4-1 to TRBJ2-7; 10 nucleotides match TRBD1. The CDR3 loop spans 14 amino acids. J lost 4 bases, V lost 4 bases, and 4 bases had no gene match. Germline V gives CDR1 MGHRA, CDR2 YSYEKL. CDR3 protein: CASSPMGQGYEQYF. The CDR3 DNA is TGCGCCAGCAGCCCTATGGGACAGGGGTACGAGCAGTACTTC.

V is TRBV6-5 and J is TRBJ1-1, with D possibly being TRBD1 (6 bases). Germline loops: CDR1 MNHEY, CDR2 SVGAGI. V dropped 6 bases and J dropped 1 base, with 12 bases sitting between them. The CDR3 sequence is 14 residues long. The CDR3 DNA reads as TGTGCCAGCAGCAACAGGGTCGGGAACACTGAAGCTTTCTTT. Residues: CASSNRVGNTEAFF.

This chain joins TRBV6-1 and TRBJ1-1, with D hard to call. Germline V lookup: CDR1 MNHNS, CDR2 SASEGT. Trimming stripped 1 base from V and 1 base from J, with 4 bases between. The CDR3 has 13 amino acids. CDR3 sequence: CASSEVWNTEAFF. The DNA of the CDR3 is TGTGCCAGCAGTGAAGTGTGGAACACTGAAGCTTTCTTT.

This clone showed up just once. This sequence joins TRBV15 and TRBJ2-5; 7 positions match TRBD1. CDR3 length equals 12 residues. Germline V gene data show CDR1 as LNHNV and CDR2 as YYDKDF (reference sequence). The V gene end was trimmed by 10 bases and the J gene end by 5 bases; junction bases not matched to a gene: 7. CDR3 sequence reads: CAIEGGDETQYF. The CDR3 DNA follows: TGTGCCATCGAAGGGGGCGATGAGACCCAGTACTTC.

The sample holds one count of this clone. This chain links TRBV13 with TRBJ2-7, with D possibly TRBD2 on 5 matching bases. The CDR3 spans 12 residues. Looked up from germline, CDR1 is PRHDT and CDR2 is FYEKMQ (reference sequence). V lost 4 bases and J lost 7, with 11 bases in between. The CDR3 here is CASSSSGGEQYF. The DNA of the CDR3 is TGTGCCAGCAGCTCTTCTGGCGGGGAGCAGTACTTC.